The present entry profiles one TCR beta chain with its context. Its antigen remains unknown. These data come from a study of cytomegalovirus exposure and HLA in healthy donors. Study-wide points: Later work associated fewer than 20,000 TCR beta sequences with HLA alleles at 0.05 false discovery rate. Excluded were some V segments that proved indistinguishable, including TRBV6-2 and TRBV6-3.

The length of the CDR3 is 17 residues. Germline trimming cut 5 bases from V and 3 bases from J; bases unmatched to any gene: 12. The V gene's germline CDR1 is SGHAT and CDR2 FQDESV (reference sequence). Donors were ostensibly healthy at sampling, although undocumented immune exposures were probable. The study ran its PCR with 60 Vbeta and 13 Jbeta primers. Per the original methods: In a later analysis, of some 80 million unique beta chains, roughly 10 million appeared in at least two donors. Libraries were prepared by immunoSEQ multiplex PCR; TCRdb keeps only in-frame clonotypes and omits some of them. Clone size and the V and J calls come from that table; the DNA yielded D and trimming. In all, the sample yields about 92,000 clones.

The clonotype was recovered from a man between 45 and 60 years old in good health and CMV-seropositive. Sequenced: PBMCs. V is TRBV11-1 and J is TRBJ2-1; TRBD2 matches 8 bases. The CDR3 protein is CASSPRTSRLIYNEQFF. Written as DNA, the CDR3 is TGTGCCAGCAGCCCGCGGACTAGCCGCCTTATCTACAATGAGCAGTTCTTC.